This T cell receptor beta chain was retrieved from a study of CD8 T cells in Susac syndrome. The authors reverse transcribed roughly 0.5 to 1 ug RNA with random hexamers. It was immunoSEQ multiplex PCR that amplified TCR beta CDR3 across 54 Vbeta and 13 Jbeta. TCRdb reanalysed the immunoSEQ multiplex PCR reads using MiXCR and keeps one entry per CDR3 protein. This table has about 200,000 distinct CDR3 sequences, approximately 93% appearing once. Details on this clonotype: As yet, its antigen is unknown.

Sequencing of TCR beta covered CD8+ and CD4+ T cells obtained from blood. Negative isolation was applied to CD8+ and CD4+ T cells, and FACS enrichment was applied to TEMRA cells. Study-wide results and caveats: Individuals included in the TCR sequencing and HLA analysis were acknowledged by the study to be relatively few in number.

Germline CDR1 and CDR2: SGHDN and FVKESK. The CDR3 runs 15 residues. Trimming removed 2 bases from V and 4 bases from J, with 11 bases in between. The J gene is TRBJ2-2, the V gene TRBV14; D not certain. The sample taken for sequencing was CD4+ T cells from PBMCs. The receptor was isolated from a human donor in good health. CDR3 loop: CASSQLDLGTGELFF. CDR3 sequence (DNA): TGTGCCAGCAGCCAACTTGACTTGGGCACCGGGGAGCTGTTTTTT.